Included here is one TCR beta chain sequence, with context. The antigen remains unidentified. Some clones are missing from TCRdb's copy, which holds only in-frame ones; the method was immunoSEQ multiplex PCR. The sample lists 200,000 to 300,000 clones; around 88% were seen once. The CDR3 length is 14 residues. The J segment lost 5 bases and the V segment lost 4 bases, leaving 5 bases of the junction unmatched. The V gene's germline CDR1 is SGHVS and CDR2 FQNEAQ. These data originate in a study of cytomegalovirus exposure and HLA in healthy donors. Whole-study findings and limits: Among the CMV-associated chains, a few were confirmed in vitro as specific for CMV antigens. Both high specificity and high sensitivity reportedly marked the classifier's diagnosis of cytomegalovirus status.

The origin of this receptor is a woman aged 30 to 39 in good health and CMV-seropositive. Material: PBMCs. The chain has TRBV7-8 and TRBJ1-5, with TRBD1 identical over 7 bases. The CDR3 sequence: CASSSTGLDQPQHF. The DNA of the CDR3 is TGTGCCAGCAGCTCGACAGGGTTGGATCAGCCCCAGCATTTT. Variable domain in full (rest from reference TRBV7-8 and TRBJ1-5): GAGVSQSPRYKVAKRGQDVALRCDPISGHVSLFWYQQALGQGPEFLTYFQNEAQLDKSGLPSDRFFAERPEGSVSTLKIQRTQQEDSAVYLCASSSTGLDQPQHFGDGTRLSIL.